A selection of T cell receptor beta chains follows, all from one sample in a study of identical twins. TCRdb re-called the 5' RACE reads with MiXCR, one entry per CDR3 protein. Among approximately 150,000 distinct CDR3 sequences, under 4.5% were seen once, and the ten largest hold 7% to 10%. Sample: memory T cells sorted from blood. Receptor source: a man aged 18 to 29 in good health. The CDR3 runs from the conserved cysteine through the conserved F or W. The D gene is left open where the match is weak. Size is omitted from some rows. Given values are once, few, many or a class for expanded clones.

CDR3 DNA: TGTGCCAGCAGCTTAGAAGCGGGCACCTACAATGAGCAGTTCTTC
CDR3 protein: CASSLEAGTYNEQFF
J gene: TRBJ2-1
V gene: TRBV11-2
clone size: many
D gene: -
CDR3 length: 15

CDR3 DNA: TGTGCCAGCTCAACAATACCGGCCACGATAGCCAAAAACATTCAGTACTTC
CDR3 protein: CASSTIPATIAKNIQYF
J gene: TRBJ2-4
V gene: TRBV18
clone size: many
D gene: -
CDR3 length: 17

CDR3 DNA: TGTGCCAGCAGCTTACCCGGGACTATATCAACAAGGGAGCAGTTCTTC
CDR3 protein: CASSLPGTISTREQFF
J gene: TRBJ2-1
V gene: TRBV11-2
clone size: many
D gene: TRBD2
CDR3 length: 16

CDR3 DNA: TGCAGTGTACGAGATCTCAATGAGCAGTTCTTC
CDR3 protein: CSVRDLNEQFF
J gene: TRBJ2-1
V gene: TRBV20-1
clone size: many
D gene: -
CDR3 length: 11

CDR3 DNA: TGTGCCAGCAGTCCGGGTCCCTACGAGCAGTACTTC
CDR3 protein: CASSPGPYEQYF
J gene: TRBJ2-7
V gene: TRBV12-3/TRBV12-4
clone size: many
D gene: -
CDR3 length: 12

CDR3 DNA: TGTGCCATCAGTGAGTCTCAGGTGAGGGGGACTGAAGCTTTCTTT
CDR3 protein: CAISESQVRGTEAFF
J gene: TRBJ1-1
V gene: TRBV10-3
clone size: many
D gene: -
CDR3 length: 15

CDR3 DNA: TGTGCCAGCAGCTTGTCGGGGGGCAACACTGAAGCTTTCTTT
CDR3 protein: CASSLSGGNTEAFF
J gene: TRBJ1-1
V gene: TRBV5-5
clone size: many
D gene: -
CDR3 length: 14

CDR3 DNA: TGTGCCAGCAGCTCCAGGCTGGGCATTCAGTACTTC
CDR3 protein: CASSSRLGIQYF
J gene: TRBJ2-4
V gene: TRBV13
clone size: many
D gene: -
CDR3 length: 12

CDR3 DNA: TGTGCCAGCAGTGGGCGGACCACCCTATCCTACAATGAGCAGTTCTTC
CDR3 protein: CASSGRTTLSYNEQFF
J gene: TRBJ2-1
V gene: TRBV5-5
clone size: many
D gene: -
CDR3 length: 16

CDR3 DNA: TGTGCCAGCAGTGTGCCCGGCCCCGGGGAGCTGTTTTTT
CDR3 protein: CASSVPGPGELFF
J gene: TRBJ2-2
V gene: TRBV28
clone size: many
D gene: -
CDR3 length: 13

CDR3 DNA: TGTGCCACCAGTCGAGGGGGATCCCACAATGAGCAGTTCTTC
CDR3 protein: CATSRGGSHNEQFF
J gene: TRBJ2-1
V gene: TRBV24-1
clone size: many
D gene: -
CDR3 length: 14

CDR3 DNA: TGTGCCAGCTCACCGCGAGGAGCTGTAACATTGTGGGGACAGGGGAACAGGACGGGCAATGAGCAGTTCTTC
CDR3 protein: CASSPRGAVTLWGQGNRTGNEQFF
J gene: TRBJ2-1
V gene: TRBV18
clone size: few
D gene: TRBD1
CDR3 length: 24

CDR3 DNA: TGTGCCAGCAGCTTAGCCCCTTCCGGGACACCCTACGAGCAGTACTTC
CDR3 protein: CASSLAPSGTPYEQYF
J gene: TRBJ2-7
V gene: TRBV7-6
clone size: many
D gene: -
CDR3 length: 16

CDR3 DNA: TGTGCCAGCAGTTTAACCCTCGGGGGGGGCGCGCTGTTTTTT
CDR3 protein: CASSLTLGGGALFF
J gene: TRBJ2-2
V gene: TRBV12-3/TRBV12-4
clone size: -
D gene: TRBD2
CDR3 length: 14

CDR3 DNA: TGTGCCAGCAGCTTGATAGCGGGAAACACCGGGGAGCTGTTTTTT
CDR3 protein: CASSLIAGNTGELFF
J gene: TRBJ2-2
V gene: TRBV7-2
clone size: -
D gene: TRBD2
CDR3 length: 15

CDR3 DNA: TGTGCCAGCAGTCTAAGGGGGGGCGGGGGCAAAGGTGAAGCTTTCTTT
CDR3 protein: CASSLRGGGGKGEAFF
J gene: TRBJ1-1
V gene: TRBV6-1
clone size: many
D gene: -
CDR3 length: 16

CDR3 DNA: TGTGCCAGCAGCCCTGCGCGGGAGCCTAACTATGGCTACACCTTC
CDR3 protein: CASSPAREPNYGYTF
J gene: TRBJ1-2
V gene: TRBV16
clone size: many
D gene: -
CDR3 length: 15

CDR3 DNA: TGTGCCACCAGTGCCCGGGGAGAGACCCAGTACTTC
CDR3 protein: CATSARGETQYF
J gene: TRBJ2-5
V gene: TRBV24-1
clone size: many
D gene: -
CDR3 length: 12

CDR3 DNA: TGCGCCAGCAGCTTGGATCCGGGGGTTCTAGCCAAAAACATTCAGTACTTC
CDR3 protein: CASSLDPGVLAKNIQYF
J gene: TRBJ2-4
V gene: TRBV5-1
clone size: many
D gene: -
CDR3 length: 17

CDR3 DNA: TGTGCCAGCAGTTTTAGCCGGGAGAGCCGATATAGCAATCAGCCCCAGCATTTT
CDR3 protein: CASSFSRESRYSNQPQHF
J gene: TRBJ1-5
V gene: TRBV6-5
clone size: few
D gene: -
CDR3 length: 18

CDR3 DNA: TGTGCCAGCTCACCACCCCTCTTGGCGGACAATTACAATGAGCAGTTCTTC
CDR3 protein: CASSPPLLADNYNEQFF
J gene: TRBJ2-1
V gene: TRBV18
clone size: -
D gene: -
CDR3 length: 17

CDR3 DNA: TGTGCCACCAGCAGACTTACTAGCGGGAGTGGTAGCTACAATGAGCAGTTCTTC
CDR3 protein: CATSRLTSGSGSYNEQFF
J gene: TRBJ2-1
V gene: TRBV15
clone size: many
D gene: TRBD2
CDR3 length: 18

CDR3 DNA: TGCGCCAGCAGCTCTTCAGACAGGGGGCCTGGAGATACGCAGTATTTT
CDR3 protein: CASSSSDRGPGDTQYF
J gene: TRBJ2-3
V gene: TRBV5-1
clone size: many
D gene: TRBD1
CDR3 length: 16

CDR3 DNA: TGCGCCAGCAGCTTGGATCGCGGCAGCTACGAGCAGTACTTC
CDR3 protein: CASSLDRGSYEQYF
J gene: TRBJ2-7
V gene: TRBV7-2
clone size: many
D gene: -
CDR3 length: 14

CDR3 DNA: TGCAGCTCACGCCCCGGGGGCAACACAGATACGCAGTATTTT
CDR3 protein: CSSRPGGNTDTQYF
J gene: TRBJ2-3
V gene: TRBV20-1
clone size: few
D gene: -
CDR3 length: 14

CDR3 DNA: TGTGCCAGCAGCCGTTCGGGGTTGAGCACAGATACGCAGTATTTT
CDR3 protein: CASSRSGLSTDTQYF
J gene: TRBJ2-3
V gene: TRBV7-8
clone size: many
D gene: -
CDR3 length: 15